This T cell receptor (beta chain) emerged from a study of human T cells and chemical hapten exposure. From the RACE reads, TCRdb called clonotypes with MiXCR, one entry per CDR3 protein. This sample has some 93,000 distinct CDR3 sequences, with around 8.8% found just once. Time point noted: healthy volunteer bleed at 2 weeks. Whole blood, unfractionated, served as the material for total RNA extraction. This clonotype showed up many times. The CDR3 is 14 residues long. The junction had 5 bases not matched to a gene; V was cut back by 2 bases and J by 2 bases. Germline assignment: CDR1 SQVTM and CDR2 ANQGSEA.

This chain connects TRBV29-1 to TRBJ2-7, with 8 bases that match TRBD1. The specimen was whole blood. The TCR originated in a female donor in good health. Some clones in this sample may be carry-over from other donors' samples. As DNA, the CDR3 is TGCAGCGTTGAAATTGCAGGGGGCACCTACGAGCAGTACTTC. Its protein product is CSVEIAGGTYEQYF.